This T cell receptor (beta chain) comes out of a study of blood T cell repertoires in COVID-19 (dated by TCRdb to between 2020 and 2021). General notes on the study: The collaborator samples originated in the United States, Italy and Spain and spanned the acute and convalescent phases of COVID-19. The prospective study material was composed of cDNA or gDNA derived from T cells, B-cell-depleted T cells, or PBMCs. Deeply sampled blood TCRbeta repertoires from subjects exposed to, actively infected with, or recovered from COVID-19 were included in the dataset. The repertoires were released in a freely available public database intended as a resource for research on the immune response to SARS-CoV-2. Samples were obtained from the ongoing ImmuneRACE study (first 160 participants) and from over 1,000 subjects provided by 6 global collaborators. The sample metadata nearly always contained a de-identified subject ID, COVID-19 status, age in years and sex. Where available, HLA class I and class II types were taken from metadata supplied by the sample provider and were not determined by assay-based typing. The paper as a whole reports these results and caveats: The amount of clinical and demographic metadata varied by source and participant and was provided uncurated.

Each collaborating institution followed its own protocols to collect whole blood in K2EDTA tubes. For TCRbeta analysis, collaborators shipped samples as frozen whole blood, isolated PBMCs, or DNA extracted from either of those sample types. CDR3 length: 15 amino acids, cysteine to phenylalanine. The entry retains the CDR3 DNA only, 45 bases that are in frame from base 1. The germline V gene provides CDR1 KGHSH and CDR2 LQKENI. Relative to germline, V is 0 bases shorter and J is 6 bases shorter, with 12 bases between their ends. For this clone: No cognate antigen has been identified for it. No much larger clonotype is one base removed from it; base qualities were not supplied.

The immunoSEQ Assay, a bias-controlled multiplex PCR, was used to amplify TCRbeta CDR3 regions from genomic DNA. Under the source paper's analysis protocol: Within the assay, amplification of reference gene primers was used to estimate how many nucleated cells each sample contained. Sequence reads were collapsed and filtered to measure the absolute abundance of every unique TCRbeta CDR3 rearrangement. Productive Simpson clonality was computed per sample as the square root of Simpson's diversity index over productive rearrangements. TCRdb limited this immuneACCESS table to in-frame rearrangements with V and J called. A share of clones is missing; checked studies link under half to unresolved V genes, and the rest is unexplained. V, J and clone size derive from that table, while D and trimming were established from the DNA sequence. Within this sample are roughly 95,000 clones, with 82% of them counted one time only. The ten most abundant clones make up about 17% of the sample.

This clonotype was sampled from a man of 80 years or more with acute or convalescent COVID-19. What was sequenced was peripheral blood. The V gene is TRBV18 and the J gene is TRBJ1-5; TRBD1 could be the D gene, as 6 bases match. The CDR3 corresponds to CASSPPGQGGQPQHF. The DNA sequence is TGTGCCAGCTCACCACCGGGACAAGGCGGTCAGCCCCAGCATTTT.